This T cell receptor beta chain was retrieved from a study of CD8 T cells in ankylosing spondylitis. Whole-study results and caveats: A motif in TCR beta, a set of eight highly homologous variants, appeared characteristic of ankylosing spondylitis blood.

The CDR3 has 16 residues. From germline, CDR1 is SGHDN and CDR2 FVKESK. V dropped 4 bases and J dropped 6; count of bases not matched to a gene: 11. This clonotype turned up a few times. The antigen is unknown. TCRdb re-analysed the 5' RACE reads in MiXCR, keeping a single row per CDR3 protein. The sample shows around 540,000 distinct CDR3 sequences, approximately 11% of them seen only once. V is TRBV14 and J is TRBJ2-3; 9 bases are shared with TRBD1. Source material: blood, either unsorted or a sorted T cell fraction (not recorded which). This TCR came from a male donor with ankylosing spondylitis. The CDR3 DNA reads TGTGCCAGCAGCCCTCGTCCCGGGACAGGGAGTGATACGCAGTATTTT. This gives the protein CASSPRPGTGSDTQYF.